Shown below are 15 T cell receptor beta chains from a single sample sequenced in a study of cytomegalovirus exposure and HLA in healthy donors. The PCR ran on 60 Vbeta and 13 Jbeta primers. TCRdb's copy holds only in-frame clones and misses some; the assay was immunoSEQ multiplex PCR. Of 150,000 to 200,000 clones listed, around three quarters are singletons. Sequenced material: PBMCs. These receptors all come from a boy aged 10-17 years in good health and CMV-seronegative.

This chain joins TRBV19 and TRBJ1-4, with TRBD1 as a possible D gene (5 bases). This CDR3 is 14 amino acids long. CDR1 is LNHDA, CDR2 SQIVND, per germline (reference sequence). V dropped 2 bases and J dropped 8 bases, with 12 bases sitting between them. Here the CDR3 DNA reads TGTGCCAGTAGTATAATCCAGGGAGGGGAAAAACTGTTTTTT. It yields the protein CASSIIQGGEKLFF.

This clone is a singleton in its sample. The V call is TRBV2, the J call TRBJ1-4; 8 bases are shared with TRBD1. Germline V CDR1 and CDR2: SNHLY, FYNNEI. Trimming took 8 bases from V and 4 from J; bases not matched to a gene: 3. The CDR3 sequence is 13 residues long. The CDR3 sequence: CASSTGGNEKLFF. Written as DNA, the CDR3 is TGTGCCAGCTCCACAGGGGGTAATGAAAAACTGTTTTTT.

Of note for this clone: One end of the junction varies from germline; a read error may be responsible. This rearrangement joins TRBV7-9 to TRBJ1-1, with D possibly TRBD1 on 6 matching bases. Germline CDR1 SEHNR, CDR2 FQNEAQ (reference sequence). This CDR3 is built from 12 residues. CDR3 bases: TGTGCCAGCAGCTTGGGGGCGGACAGCCAGTCCTTT. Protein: CASSLGADSQSF.

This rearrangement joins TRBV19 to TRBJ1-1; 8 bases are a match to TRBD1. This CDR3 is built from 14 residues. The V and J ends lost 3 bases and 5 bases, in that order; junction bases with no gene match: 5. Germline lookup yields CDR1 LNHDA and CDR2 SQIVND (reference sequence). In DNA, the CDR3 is TGTGCCAGTAGTATGACAGGGGTGGGTACTGAAGCTTTCTTT. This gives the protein CASSMTGVGTEAFF.

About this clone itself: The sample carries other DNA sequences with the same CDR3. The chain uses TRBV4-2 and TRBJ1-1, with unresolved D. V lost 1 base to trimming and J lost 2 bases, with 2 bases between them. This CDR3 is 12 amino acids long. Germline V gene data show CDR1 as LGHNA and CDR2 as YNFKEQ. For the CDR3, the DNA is TGTGCCAGCAGCCAAGCTAACACTGAAGCTTTCTTT. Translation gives CASSQANTEAFF.

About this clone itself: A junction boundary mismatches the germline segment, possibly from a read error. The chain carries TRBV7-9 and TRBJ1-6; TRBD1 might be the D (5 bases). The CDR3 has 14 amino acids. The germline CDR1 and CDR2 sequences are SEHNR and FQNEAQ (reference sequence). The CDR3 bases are TGTTCCAGCAGCTTAGCGCTAGGGGATTCACCCCTCCACTTT. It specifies CSSSLALGDSPLHF.

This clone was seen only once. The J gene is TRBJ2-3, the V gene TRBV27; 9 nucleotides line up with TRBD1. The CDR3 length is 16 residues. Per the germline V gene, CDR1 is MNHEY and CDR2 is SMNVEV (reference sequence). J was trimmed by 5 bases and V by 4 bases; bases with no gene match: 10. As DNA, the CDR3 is TGTGCCAGCAGTTCTCCGGGACAGGGTGGAGGAGATACGCAGTATTTT. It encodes CASSSPGQGGGDTQYF.

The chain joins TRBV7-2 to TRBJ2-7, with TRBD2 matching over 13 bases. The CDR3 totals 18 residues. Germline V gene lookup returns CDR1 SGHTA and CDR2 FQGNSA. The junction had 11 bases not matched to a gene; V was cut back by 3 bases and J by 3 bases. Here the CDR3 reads CASSFSLGTSGESYEQYF. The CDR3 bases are TGTGCCAGCAGCTTCAGCCTGGGGACTAGCGGGGAGAGCTACGAGCAGTACTTC.

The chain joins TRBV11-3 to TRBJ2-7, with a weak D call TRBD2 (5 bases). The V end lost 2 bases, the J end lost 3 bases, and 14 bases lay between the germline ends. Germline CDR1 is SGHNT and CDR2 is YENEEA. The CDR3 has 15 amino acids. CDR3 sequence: CASSLLLGNLYEQYF. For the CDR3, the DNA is TGTGCCAGCAGCTTATTACTAGGTAACCTCTACGAGCAGTACTTC.

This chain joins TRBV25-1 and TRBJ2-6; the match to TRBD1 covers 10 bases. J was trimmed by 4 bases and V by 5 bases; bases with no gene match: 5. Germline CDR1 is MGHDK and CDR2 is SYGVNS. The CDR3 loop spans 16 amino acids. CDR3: CASSKGQGKGANVLTF. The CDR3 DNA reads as TGTGCCAGCAGTAAGGGACAGGGGAAAGGGGCCAACGTCCTGACTTTC.

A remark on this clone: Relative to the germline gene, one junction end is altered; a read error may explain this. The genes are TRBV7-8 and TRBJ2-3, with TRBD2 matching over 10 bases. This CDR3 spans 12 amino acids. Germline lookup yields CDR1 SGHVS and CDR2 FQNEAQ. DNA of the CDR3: TGTGCCAGCGGCCATGAAGCGGGGGGGAAGGATTTT. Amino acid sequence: CASGHEAGGKDF.

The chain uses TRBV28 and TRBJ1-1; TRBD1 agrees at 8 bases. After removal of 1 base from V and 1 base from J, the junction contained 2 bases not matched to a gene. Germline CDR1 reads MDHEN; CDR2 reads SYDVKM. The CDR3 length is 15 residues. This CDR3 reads CASSLLTGANTEAFF. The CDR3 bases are TGTGCCAGCAGTTTATTGACAGGGGCGAACACTGAAGCTTTCTTT.

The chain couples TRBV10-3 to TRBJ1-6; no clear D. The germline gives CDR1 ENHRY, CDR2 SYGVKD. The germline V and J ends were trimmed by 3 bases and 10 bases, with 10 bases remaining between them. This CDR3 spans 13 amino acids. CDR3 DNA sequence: TGTGCCATCAGTGACTATTTGAGGTCACCCCTCCACTTT. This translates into CAISDYLRSPLHF.

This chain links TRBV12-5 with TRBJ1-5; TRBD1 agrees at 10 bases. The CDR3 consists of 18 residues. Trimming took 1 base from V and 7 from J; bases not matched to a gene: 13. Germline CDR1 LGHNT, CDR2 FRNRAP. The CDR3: CASGLEGPGQGLGQPQHF. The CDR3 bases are TGTGCTAGTGGTTTGGAGGGACCGGGACAGGGGTTAGGGCAGCCCCAGCATTTT.

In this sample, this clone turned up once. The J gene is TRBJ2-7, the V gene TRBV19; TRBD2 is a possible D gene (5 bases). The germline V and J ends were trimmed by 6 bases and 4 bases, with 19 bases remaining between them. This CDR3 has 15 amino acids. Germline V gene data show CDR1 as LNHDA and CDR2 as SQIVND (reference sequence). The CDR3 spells CASRRLYEGGYEQYF. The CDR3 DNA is TGTGCCAGTAGACGCCTCTACGAGGGCGGTTACGAGCAGTACTTC.